The T cell receptor (beta chain) under discussion was sequenced for a study of cytomegalovirus exposure and HLA in healthy donors. The primer mix had 60 Vbeta and 13 Jbeta primers. Here immunoSEQ multiplex PCR was the method, and the copy in TCRdb shows in-frame clones only, minus some. Of 130,000 to 150,000 clones listed, around 79% are singletons. The germline V gene encodes CDR1 MNHNS and CDR2 SASEGT. Trimming stripped 1 base from V and 4 bases from J, with 16 bases between. The CDR3 has 16 residues. Sequences were obtained from PBMCs. The V and J genes are TRBV6-1 and TRBJ1-1; TRBD1 might be the D (6 bases). The TCR sequence derives from a male donor in good health and CMV-seronegative. CDR3 DNA sequence: TGTGCCAGCAGTGAAGGTATGTGGGGGCAGATCACTGAAGCTTTCTTT. Translation: CASSEGMWGQITEAFF.